This T cell receptor (beta chain) was observed in a study of T cells in Graves' hyperthyroidism and ophthalmopathy. Study-wide results and limits: It was a median about 7.1 months before onset that the model predicted ophthalmopathy.

RNA transcripts were the template for amplifying TCR beta CDR3 regions. First-round RT-PCR with HTBI primers amplified the TCR CDR3 region. TCRdb fed the multiplex PCR reads into MiXCR, producing one record per CDR3 protein. Among about 520,000 distinct CDR3 sequences, roughly 24% were seen once, and the ten largest hold about 10%. Every diagnosis used clinical symptoms, serum thyroxine and TRAb, thyroid ultrasound and orbital computed tomography. Concerning this clonotype itself: Its target is not known.

CDR1 is SGHTA, CDR2 FQGNSA, per germline. The length of the CDR3 is 13 residues. The V gene lost 3 bases and the J gene lost 4 bases, with 7 bases spanning the gap. V gene TRBV7-2 combines with J gene TRBJ1-3; no reliable D call. This receptor was taken from a woman aged 30 to 39 with Graves' ophthalmopathy. Sequencing was performed on blood. The CDR3 nucleotides read TGTGCCAGCAGCTTCTATAAGGGAAACACCATATATTTT. Its protein is CASSFYKGNTIYF. Variable domain in full (rest from reference TRBV7-2 and TRBJ1-3): GAGVSQSPSNKVTEKGKDVELRCDPISGHTALYWYRQSLGQGLEFLIYFQGNSAPDKSGLPSDRFSAERTGGSVSTLTIQRTQQEDSAVYLCASSFYKGNTIYFGEGSWLTVV.